One sample yielded the 18 T cell receptor beta chains listed below, sequenced in a study of cytomegalovirus exposure and HLA in healthy donors. Profiling relied on immunoSEQ multiplex PCR, and the TCRdb table lists in-frame clones only, not all of them. The top ten clones hold around 0.9% of a sample with 150,000 to 200,000 clones, 95% to 97% of them seen once. Sequencing was done on a sample of PBMCs. These receptors were obtained from a woman younger than 35 in good health and CMV-seronegative.

J is TRBJ1-2 and V is TRBV7-6, with 9 bases aligning to TRBD1. In germline, CDR1 is SGHVS, CDR2 FNYEAQ. The CDR3 sequence is 14 residues long. J lost 4 bases, V lost 4 bases, and 4 bases had no gene match. The CDR3 nucleotides read TGTGCCAGCAGCTGGGACAGGGAGACCTATGGCTACACCTTC. It yields the protein CASSWDRETYGYTF. The full variable domain, in which reference TRBV7-6 and TRBJ1-2 provide the parts outside the CDR3, is GAGVSQSPRYKVTKRGQDVALRCDPISGHVSLYWYRQALGQGPEFLTYFNYEAQQDKSGLPNDRFSAERPEGSISTLTIQRTEQRDSAMYRCASSWDRETYGYTFGSGTRLTVV.

This sequence joins TRBV4-1 and TRBJ1-5, with 7 nucleotides matching TRBD1. CDR3 size: 16 residues. The ends lost 4 bases at V and 3 bases at J; junction bases unmatched: 9. Germline CDR1 reads MGHRA; CDR2 reads YSYEKL. The CDR3 nucleotides read TGCGCCAGCAGCCTTCAGGGGGGTCAGACCAATCAGCCCCAGCATTTT. Translation gives CASSLQGGQTNQPQHF.

J is TRBJ2-7 and V is TRBV5-4; 11 nucleotides align to TRBD1. Germline V gene sequence: CDR1 SGHNT, CDR2 YYREEE (reference sequence). The CDR3 spans 14 residues. V shed 4 bases, J shed 3 bases, and the junction held 3 bases outside the gene matches. The CDR3 loop is CASSPGTGGYEQYF. CDR3 bases: TGTGCCAGCAGCCCCGGGACAGGGGGCTACGAGCAGTACTTC.

The chain couples TRBV5-1 to TRBJ2-3; TRBD2 aligns across 9 bases. V lost 5 bases and J lost 4; bases outside the gene matches: 5. There are 14 residues in the CDR3. The germline CDR1 and CDR2 sequences are SGHRS and YFSETQ. CDR3 in amino acids: CASSRGGAADTQYF. CDR3 bases: TGCGCCAGCAGTCGCGGGGGGGCCGCAGATACGCAGTATTTT.

The genes are TRBV5-4 and TRBJ2-5; the D gene is possibly TRBD2 (5 bases). Germline CDR1 SGHNT, CDR2 YYREEE (reference sequence). The CDR3 is 14 residues long. The V gene lost 6 bases and the J gene lost 2 bases, with 14 bases spanning the gap. The DNA of the CDR3 is TGTGCCAGCACCCTGATCGGGAAGCAAGAGACCCAGTACTTC. Translated: CASTLIGKQETQYF.

The gene calls are TRBV5-6 and TRBJ2-1; 8 positions match TRBD2. The CDR3 sequence is 13 residues long. The ends lost 3 bases at V and 6 bases at J; junction bases unmatched: 2. Germline-derived CDR1 and CDR2 are SGHDT and YYEEEE. This chain's CDR3 is CASSWTSSNEQFF. CDR3 DNA: TGTGCCAGCAGCTGGACTAGCAGCAATGAGCAGTTCTTC.

The chain combines TRBV2 with TRBJ1-1; D is unclear. Germline lookup yields CDR1 SNHLY and CDR2 FYNNEI. V shed 5 bases and J shed 0 bases, with 13 bases lying between them. This CDR3 spans 15 amino acids. The CDR3 DNA follows: TGTGCCAGCAGTAGCCTAGGACTTATGAACACTGAAGCTTTCTTT. Its translation: CASSSLGLMNTEAFF.

This clone came up once. This chain connects TRBV15 to TRBJ2-1; 7 positions agree with TRBD1. The V gene's germline CDR1 is LNHNV and CDR2 YYDKDF (reference sequence). This CDR3 region has 17 residues. Trimming cost V 4 bases and J 2 bases; bases outside gene matches: 11. The CDR3 sequence is CATSIHPPGQTYNEQFF. CDR3 coding DNA: TGTGCCACCAGCATCCACCCTCCGGGACAGACCTACAATGAGCAGTTCTTC. Complete variable domain (other parts from reference TRBV15 and TRBJ2-1): DAMVIQNPRYQVTQFGKPVTLSCSQTLNHNVMYWYQQKSSQAPKLLFHYYDKDFNNEADTPDNFQSRRPNTSFCFLDIRSPGLGDTAMYLCATSIHPPGQTYNEQFFGPGTRLTVL.

This chain uses TRBV27 with TRBJ1-5; the D is unclear. The CDR3 has 14 residues. V dropped 0 bases and J dropped 0 bases, with 3 bases sitting between them. CDR1 and CDR2 (germline): MNHEY, SMNVEV (reference sequence). The CDR3 is CASSLSYSNQPQHF. The CDR3 bases are TGTGCCAGCAGTTTATCCTATAGCAATCAGCCCCAGCATTTT.

This chain uses TRBV5-1 with TRBJ2-5; D unresolved. V lost 2 bases to trimming and J lost 3 bases, with 8 bases between them. This CDR3 region has 13 residues. Per germline, CDR1 SGHRS and CDR2 YFSETQ. The CDR3 loop reads CASSFISKETQYF. CDR3 nucleotides: TGCGCCAGCAGCTTTATTAGTAAAGAGACCCAGTACTTC.

The V call is TRBV29-1, the J call TRBJ2-3; a possible D gene is TRBD2 (6 bases). The CDR3 consists of 16 residues. The V gene's germline CDR1 is SQVTM and CDR2 ANQGSEA. V dropped 5 bases and J dropped 3 bases, with 21 bases sitting between them. CDR3 region: CSVMGLSTGVTDTQYF. CDR3 DNA: TGCAGCGTTATGGGGCTGTCGACGGGGGTGACAGATACGCAGTATTTT.

This chain uses TRBV10-3 with TRBJ1-4; 7 nucleotides align to TRBD1. Germline-derived CDR1 and CDR2 are ENHRY and SYGVKD. The CDR3 is made up of 16 amino acids. V lost 1 base and J lost 3; bases outside the gene matches: 5. As DNA, the CDR3 is TGTGCCATCAGTGAGTGGGAGACAGGGCCTAATGAAAAACTGTTTTTT. This sequence encodes CAISEWETGPNEKLFF.

The chain has TRBV19 and TRBJ1-2; 7 bases map to TRBD1. J gave up 8 bases and V 6 bases, and 3 bases lay outside the gene matches. Germline CDR1 is LNHDA and CDR2 is SQIVND (reference sequence). The CDR3 loop spans 11 amino acids. In nucleotides, the CDR3 is TGTGCCAGTAGACAGGGGCGAGGCTACACCTTC. This translates into CASRQGRGYTF.

This clone has only one observation. The chain uses TRBV5-4 and TRBJ2-2; perhaps TRBD1 as D (6 bases). V was clipped by 3 bases and J by 8 bases, with 11 bases between them. Germline V gene lookup returns CDR1 SGHNT and CDR2 YYREEE (reference sequence). This CDR3 is 13 amino acids long. The chain's CDR3 is CASSSPGVGELFF. The CDR3 DNA reads as TGTGCCAGCAGCTCCCCAGGGGTTGGGGAGCTGTTTTTT.

The rearrangement uses TRBV5-1 and TRBJ2-5; D may be TRBD1 (6 bases). This CDR3 has 15 residues. Germline V gene lookup returns CDR1 SGHRS and CDR2 YFSETQ. V dropped 4 bases and J dropped 1 base, with 14 bases sitting between them. CDR3 in amino acids: CASSLQPGAQETQYF. The CDR3 DNA follows: TGCGCCAGCAGCCTTCAACCAGGGGCCCAAGAGACCCAGTACTTC.

The J gene is TRBJ2-5, the V gene TRBV18; D unresolved. CDR1 is KGHSH and CDR2 is LQKENI in the germline V gene. CDR3 size: 14 residues. Trimming pared 0 bases from V and 5 bases from J, leaving 10 bases between. As DNA, the CDR3 is TGTGCCAGCTCACCACCTTTTCCCTTGGAGACCCAGTACTTC. It codes for CASSPPFPLETQYF. Looking up the rest from reference TRBV18 and TRBJ2-5 gives the full variable domain: NAGVMQNPRHLVRRRGQEARLRCSPMKGHSHVYWYRQLPEEGLKFMVYLQKENIIDESGMPKERFSAEFPKEGPSILRIQQVVRGDSAAYFCASSPPFPLETQYFGPGTRLLVL.

The chain employs TRBV4-1 and TRBJ1-1; D remains ambiguous. The CDR3 has 17 amino acids. Germline CDR1 and CDR2: MGHRA and YSYEKL. Trimming pared 0 bases from V and 0 bases from J, leaving 14 bases between. CDR3 coding DNA: TGCGCCAGCAGCCAAGAAAGGCCCCCGGGAGTGAACACTGAAGCTTTCTTT. This codes for CASSQERPPGVNTEAFF.

Comment on this clone: One junction end does not reproduce the germline sequence, and a read error may be involved. V gene TRBV5-8 combines with J gene TRBJ1-2; D is uncertain. The CDR3 length is 11 residues. Germline V gives CDR1 SGHTS, CDR2 YDEGEE. In nucleotides, the CDR3 is TGTGCCAGCAGCTTGACCGGTCTGAGCGCCTTC. This codes for CASSLTGLSAF.